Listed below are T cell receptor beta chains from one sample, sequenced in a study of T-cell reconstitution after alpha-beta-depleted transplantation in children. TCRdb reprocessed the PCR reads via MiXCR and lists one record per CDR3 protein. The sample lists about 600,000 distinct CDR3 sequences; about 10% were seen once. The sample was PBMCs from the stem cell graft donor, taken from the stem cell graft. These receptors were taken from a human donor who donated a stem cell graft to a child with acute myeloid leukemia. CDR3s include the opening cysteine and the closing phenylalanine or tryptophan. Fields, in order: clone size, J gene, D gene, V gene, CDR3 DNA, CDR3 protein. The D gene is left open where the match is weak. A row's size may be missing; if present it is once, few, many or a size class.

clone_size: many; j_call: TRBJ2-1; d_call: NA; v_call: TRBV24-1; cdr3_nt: TGTGCCACCAGTGATCGGTATAGTGGGCAGTTCTTC; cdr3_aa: CATSDRYSGQFF
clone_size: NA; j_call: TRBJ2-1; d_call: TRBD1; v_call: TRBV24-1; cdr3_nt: TGTGCCACCAGTGATTCCTGGACAGGGGTCTCCTACAATGAGCAGTTCTTC; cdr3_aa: CATSDSWTGVSYNEQFF
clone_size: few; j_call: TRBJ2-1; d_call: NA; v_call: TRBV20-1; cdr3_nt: TGCAGTGCTAGACGGCCCGGGAGAACAGGTAATGAGCAGTTCTTC; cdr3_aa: CSARRPGRTGNEQFF
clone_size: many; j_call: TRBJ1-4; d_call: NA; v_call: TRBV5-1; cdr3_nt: TGCGCCAGCAGCTTGGCGGGGGCGACCACTAATGAAAAACTGTTTTTT; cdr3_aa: CASSLAGATTNEKLFF
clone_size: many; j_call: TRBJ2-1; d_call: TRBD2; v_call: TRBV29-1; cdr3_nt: TGCAGCGTTGAACGACTAGCGGGGAATGAGCAGTTCTTC; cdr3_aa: CSVERLAGNEQFF
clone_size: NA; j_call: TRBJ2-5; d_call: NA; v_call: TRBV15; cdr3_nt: TGTGCCACCAGCAGAGATCCCGAGACCCAGTACTTC; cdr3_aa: CATSRDPETQYF
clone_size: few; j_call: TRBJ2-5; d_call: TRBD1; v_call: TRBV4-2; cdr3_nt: TGTGCCAGCAGCCAAGTTACAGGGGCGTCGGAGACCCAGTACTTC; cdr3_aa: CASSQVTGASETQYF
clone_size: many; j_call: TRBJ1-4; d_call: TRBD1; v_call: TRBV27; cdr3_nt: TGTGCCAGCAGTCCCGGACAGGGACAAAAACTGTTTTTT; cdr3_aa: CASSPGQGQKLFF
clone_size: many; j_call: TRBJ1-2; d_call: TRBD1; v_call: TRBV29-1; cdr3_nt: TGCAGCGTTGAAAGACAGGGTGATGGCTACACCTTC; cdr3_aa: CSVERQGDGYTF
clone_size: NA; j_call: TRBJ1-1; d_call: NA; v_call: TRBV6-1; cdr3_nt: TGTGCCAGCACCCGAGGCCCCAACACTGAAGCTTTCTTT; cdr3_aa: CASTRGPNTEAFF
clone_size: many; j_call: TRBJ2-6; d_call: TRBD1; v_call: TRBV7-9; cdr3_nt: TGTGCCAGCAGCTCAGGACAGGGTATCCCTGGGGCCAACGTCCTGACTTTC; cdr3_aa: CASSSGQGIPGANVLTF
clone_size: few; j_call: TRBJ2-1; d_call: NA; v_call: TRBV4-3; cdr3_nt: TGCGCCAGCAGCCAAGAAACGGGGGAGACGGGCTACAATGAGCAGTTCTTC; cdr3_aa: CASSQETGETGYNEQFF
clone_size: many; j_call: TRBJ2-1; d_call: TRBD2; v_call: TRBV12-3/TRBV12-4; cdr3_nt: TGTGCCAGCAGTTTTCTGGGGACTAGCGGGAGGGGCTCCTACAATGAGCAGTTCTTC; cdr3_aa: CASSFLGTSGRGSYNEQFF
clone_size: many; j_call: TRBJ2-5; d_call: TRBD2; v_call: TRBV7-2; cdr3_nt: TGTGCCAGCAGCGTACGAAGCGGGAGTGGGGAGACCCAGTACTTC; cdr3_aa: CASSVRSGSGETQYF
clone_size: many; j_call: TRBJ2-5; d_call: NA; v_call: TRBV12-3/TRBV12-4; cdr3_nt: TGTGCCAGCAGTTTAGTGGGGGTAGAGACCCAGTACTTC; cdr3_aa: CASSLVGVETQYF
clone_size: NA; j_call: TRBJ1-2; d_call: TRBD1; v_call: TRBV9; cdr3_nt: TGTGCCAGCAGCTTAATGACAGGGAACTATGGCTACACCTTC; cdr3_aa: CASSLMTGNYGYTF
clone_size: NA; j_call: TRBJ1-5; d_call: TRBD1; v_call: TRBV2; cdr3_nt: TGTGCCAGCAGTCGGCCGGGACAGGGTTCGGGGCAGCCCCAGCATTTT; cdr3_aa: CASSRPGQGSGQPQHF
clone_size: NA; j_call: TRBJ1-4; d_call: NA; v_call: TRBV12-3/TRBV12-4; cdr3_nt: TGTGCCAGCAGTTTCGGCGGGCGGCCAGCAACTAATGAAAAACTGTTTTTT; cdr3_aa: CASSFGGRPATNEKLFF
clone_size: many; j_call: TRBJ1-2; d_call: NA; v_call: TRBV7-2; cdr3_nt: TGTGCCAGCAATACGGACAGTAGCTATGGCTACACCTTC; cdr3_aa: CASNTDSSYGYTF
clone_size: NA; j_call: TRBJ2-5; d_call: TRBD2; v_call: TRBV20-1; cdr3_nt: TGCAGTGCTAGAGTATTCGGCGGGAGGCTCGAGACCCAGTACTTC; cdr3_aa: CSARVFGGRLETQYF
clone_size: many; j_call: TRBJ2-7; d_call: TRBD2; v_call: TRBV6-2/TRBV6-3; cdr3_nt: TGTGCCAGCAGTTACAGCAGCGGGAGTACCTACGAGCAGTACTTC; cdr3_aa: CASSYSSGSTYEQYF
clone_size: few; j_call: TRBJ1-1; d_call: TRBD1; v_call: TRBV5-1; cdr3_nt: TGCGCCAGCAGCTTGGAGGGGGCGCGAGTCACTGAAGCTTTCTTT; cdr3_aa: CASSLEGARVTEAFF
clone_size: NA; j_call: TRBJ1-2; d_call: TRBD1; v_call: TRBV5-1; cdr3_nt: TGCGCCAGCAGTTCCGGGCGGACAGGGACCGCCCGAGGCTACACCTTC; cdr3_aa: CASSSGRTGTARGYTF
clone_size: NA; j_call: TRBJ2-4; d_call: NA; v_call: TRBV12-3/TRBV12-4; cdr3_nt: TGTGCCAGCAGTTTAGCGCGGCGGCTCAAAAACATTCAGTACTTC; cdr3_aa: CASSLARRLKNIQYF
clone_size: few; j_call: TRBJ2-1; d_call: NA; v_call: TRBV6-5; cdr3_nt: TGTGCCAGCAGCAGGGGGGAGGAGCAGTTCTTC; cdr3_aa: CASSRGEEQFF
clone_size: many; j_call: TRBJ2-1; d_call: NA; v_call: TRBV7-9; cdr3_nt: TGTGCCAGCACCGACGCGGGTCTGACTGAGCAGTTCTTC; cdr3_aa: CASTDAGLTEQFF
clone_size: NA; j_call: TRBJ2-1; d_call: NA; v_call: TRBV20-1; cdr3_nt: TGCAGTGCTAGTTCAGGACAGCTAGCGGCTGAGCAGTTCTTC; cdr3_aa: CSASSGQLAAEQFF
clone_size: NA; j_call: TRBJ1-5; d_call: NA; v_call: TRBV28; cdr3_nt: TGTGCCAGCAGCCAAGGTATGCCCCGGAGCAATCAGCCCCAGCATTTT; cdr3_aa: CASSQGMPRSNQPQHF
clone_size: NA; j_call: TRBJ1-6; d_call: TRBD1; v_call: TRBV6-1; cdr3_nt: TGTGCCAGCAGCTCGGTCACAGGGGGCAATTCACCCCTCCACTTT; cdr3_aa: CASSSVTGGNSPLHF
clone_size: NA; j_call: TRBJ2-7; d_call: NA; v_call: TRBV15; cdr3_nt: TGTGCCACCAGCAGAGAAAAGGGAACCTTCTACGAGCAGTACTTC; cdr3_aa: CATSREKGTFYEQYF
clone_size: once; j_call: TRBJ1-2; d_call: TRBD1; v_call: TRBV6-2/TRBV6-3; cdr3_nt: TGTGCCAGCAGTCTCACAGGGGGCGCCGGCTATGGCTACACCTTC; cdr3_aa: CASSLTGGAGYGYTF
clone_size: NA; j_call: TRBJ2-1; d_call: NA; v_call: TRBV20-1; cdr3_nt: TGCAGTGCTAGTTCTAGGGGCTCCTACAATGAGCAGTTCTTC; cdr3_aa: CSASSRGSYNEQFF
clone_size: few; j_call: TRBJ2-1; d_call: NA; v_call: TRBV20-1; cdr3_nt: TGCAGTGCTAGAGAGAGAGAGGGACTCCCCTTCAATGAGCAGTTCTTC; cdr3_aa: CSAREREGLPFNEQFF
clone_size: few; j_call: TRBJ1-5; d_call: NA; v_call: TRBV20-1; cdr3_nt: TGCAGTGCTAGAGTCAGCACACTAAGCAATCAGCCCCAGCATTTT; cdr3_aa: CSARVSTLSNQPQHF
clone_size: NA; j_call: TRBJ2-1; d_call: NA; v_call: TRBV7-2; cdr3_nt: TGTGCCAGCAGCTTAGGATCTCAACTTTTATACAATGAGCAGTTCTTC; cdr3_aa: CASSLGSQLLYNEQFF